The clone carrying this T cell receptor (beta chain) was seen only once. PCR primers comprised 60 Vbeta and 13 Jbeta primers. Using immunoSEQ multiplex PCR, the repertoire was profiled, and TCRdb retains in-frame clones only, with some absent. The sample lists 80,000 to 100,000 clones; 70% to 75% were seen once. This specimen belongs to a study of cytomegalovirus exposure and HLA in healthy donors. At the level of the study: Some 85 million unique TCRs, all from HLA-typed donors, were included in an early release of the data.

Trimming pared 7 bases from V and 4 bases from J, leaving 10 bases between. The CDR3 loop spans 12 amino acids. The V gene's germline CDR1 is MNHNY and CDR2 SVGAGI (reference sequence). Sequencing was performed on PBMCs. This TCR derives from a woman aged 18 to 35 in good health and CMV-seropositive. The chain carries TRBV6-6 and TRBJ1-1; perhaps TRBD1 as D (6 bases). The CDR3 DNA is TGTGCCAGCACCCAGGGGATCACTGAAGCTTTCTTT. Its translation is CASTQGITEAFF.